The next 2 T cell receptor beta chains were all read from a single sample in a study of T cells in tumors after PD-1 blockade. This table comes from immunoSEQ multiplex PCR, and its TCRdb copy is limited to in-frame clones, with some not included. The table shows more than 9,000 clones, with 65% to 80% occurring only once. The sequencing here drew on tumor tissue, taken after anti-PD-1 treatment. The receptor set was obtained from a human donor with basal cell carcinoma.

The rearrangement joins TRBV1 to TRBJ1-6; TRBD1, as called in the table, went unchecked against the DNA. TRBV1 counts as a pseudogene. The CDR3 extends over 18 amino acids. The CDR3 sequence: CTSSQVRLKGISNSPLHF. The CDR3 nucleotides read TGCACCAGCAGCCAAGTAAGACTCAAGGGGATAAGTAATTCACCCCTCCACTTT.

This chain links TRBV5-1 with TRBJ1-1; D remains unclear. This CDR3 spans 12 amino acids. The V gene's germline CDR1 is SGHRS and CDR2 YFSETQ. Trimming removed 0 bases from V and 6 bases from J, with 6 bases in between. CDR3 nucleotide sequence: TGCGCCAGCAGCTTGGCAAACGCTGAAGCTTTCTTT. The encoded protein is CASSLANAEAFF.